This T cell receptor (beta chain) derives from a study of blood T cell repertoires in COVID-19. For the study at large: Sample material is recorded as cDNA or gDNA derived from T cells, B-cell-depleted T cells, or PBMCs.

In the source study's methods: Amplification of reference gene primers provided the estimated nucleated cell counts. TCRdb keeps only in-frame clones here, not all; method: immunoSEQ multiplex PCR. The V and J calls and the clone size are those of that table, but D and trimming were determined from the DNA. This sample yields 150,000 to 200,000 clones, of which about nine tenths are seen a single time; around 4.6% belongs to the top ten. V shed 8 bases, J shed 8 bases, and the junction held 9 bases outside the gene matches. The CDR3 sequence is 15 residues long. The V gene's germline CDR1 is LNHNV and CDR2 YYDKDF (reference sequence).

The receptor was derived from a man aged 25 to 40 with COVID-19, enrolled during active disease. The genes are TRBV15 and TRBJ2-2, with 12 bases that match TRBD1. Material for sequencing was peripheral blood. CDR3 DNA sequence: TGTGCCACCGACTCCGGGACAGGGGGCTTTGGGGAGCTGTTTTTT. It specifies CATDSGTGGFGELFF. The whole variable domain, remainder taken from reference TRBV15 and TRBJ2-2, is DAMVIQNPRYQVTQFGKPVTLSCSQTLNHNVMYWYQQKSSQAPKLLFHYYDKDFNNEADTPDNFQSRRPNTSFCFLDIRSPGLGDTAMYLCATDSGTGGFGELFFGEGSRLTVL.